This entry lists 17 T cell receptor beta chains sequenced from one sample in a study of technical replicates of blood from a few donors. Sequencing was performed with immunoSEQ multiplex PCR; in TCRdb, only in-frame clones are kept and a portion is missing. The table shows roughly 76,000 clones, with 75% to 95% occurring only once. The sequenced sample consisted of T cells isolated from PBMCs. The receptors shown here come from a human donor in good health. Some clones in this sample may be carry-over from other donors' samples.

The chain employs TRBV28 and TRBJ1-5, with D possibly being TRBD1 (5 bases). The germline CDR1 and CDR2 sequences are MDHEN and SYDVKM. V was cut by 7 bases and J by 6 bases, with 19 bases left in between. The CDR3 extends over 15 amino acids. This chain's CDR3 is CASIEAGKGVQPQHF. Written as DNA, the CDR3 is TGTGCCAGCATAGAGGCAGGGAAGGGTGTTCAGCCCCAGCATTTT.

The chain has TRBV13 and TRBJ2-7, with D possibly matching TRBD2 (6 bases). This CDR3 comprises 15 residues. V dropped 3 bases and J dropped 6 bases, with 18 bases sitting between them. Germline loops: CDR1 PRHDT, CDR2 FYEKMQ (reference sequence). The CDR3 region has the DNA TGTGCCAGCAGCTTTTGGGCTAGCGTAGGGAGCGAGCAGTACTTC. Protein sequence: CASSFWASVGSEQYF.

In the case of this clone: Germline is not matched at one junction end, which may reflect a read error. This sequence joins TRBV7-7 and TRBJ1-1, with a weak D call TRBD1 (5 bases). The CDR3 contains 15 residues. From germline, CDR1 is SSHAT and CDR2 FNYEAQ (reference sequence). For the CDR3, the DNA is TGTGCTAGCAGCTCTCTAGGGGCTCCCAGGACTGAAGCTTTCTTT. Protein sequence: CASSSLGAPRTEAFF.

The CDR3 is CASSLGQPGLGGAKNIQYF. The CDR3 nucleotides read TGTGCCAGCAGCTTAGGGCAGCCGGGACTCGGTGGTGCCAAAAACATTCAGTACTTC. The rearrangement links TRBV7-2 to TRBJ2-4; a weak D match, TRBD2 (6 bases). Germline V gives CDR1 SGHTA, CDR2 FQGNSA. Trimming took off 1 base at V and 1 base at J, with 20 bases between the two ends. This CDR3 comprises 19 residues.

The rearrangement joins TRBV4-2 to TRBJ1-1, with unresolved D. CDR1 is LGHNA and CDR2 is YNFKEQ in the germline V gene. This CDR3 region has 13 residues. The V end was cut by 0 bases, the J end by 7 bases, with 9 bases between. The CDR3 sequence: CASSQDGGYEAFF. The CDR3 coding sequence is TGTGCCAGCAGCCAAGATGGAGGGTATGAAGCTTTCTTT.

The rearrangement links TRBV14 to TRBJ1-2, with TRBD1 identical over 7 bases. The germline CDR1 and CDR2 sequences are SGHDN and FVKESK. V trimming: 5 bases; J trimming: 4 bases; junction bases outside the gene matches: 4. This CDR3 is 13 amino acids long. The CDR3 loop reads CASSLQGPYGYTF. Written as DNA, the CDR3 is TGTGCCAGCAGCTTACAGGGGCCCTATGGCTACACCTTC.

The chain couples TRBV27 to TRBJ1-5, with 9 bases lining up with TRBD1. The germline V gene has CDR1 MNHEY and CDR2 SMNVEV (reference sequence). V dropped 6 bases and J dropped 5; count of bases not matched to a gene: 8. The CDR3 extends over 15 amino acids. The CDR3 is CASSSGTGPHQPQHF. CDR3 nucleotide sequence: TGTGCCAGCAGCTCCGGGACAGGGCCTCATCAGCCCCAGCATTTT.

The CDR3 reads CAWSTSGRTYEQYF. The DNA of the CDR3 is TGTGCCTGGAGTACTAGCGGGAGAACCTACGAGCAGTACTTC. The chain employs TRBV30 and TRBJ2-5; TRBD2 aligns across 11 bases. The J call is in doubt because the DNA end fits TRBJ2-7 better. The germline V gene has CDR1 GTSNPN and CDR2 SVGIG (reference sequence). The CDR3 totals 14 residues.

This clone has a single count. The genes are TRBV18 and TRBJ2-7, with 10 bases matching TRBD1. With 5 bases clipped from V and 4 bases from J, the junction kept 11 bases outside the gene matches. The CDR3 extends over 16 amino acids. Germline values: CDR1 KGHSH, CDR2 LQKENI. CDR3 sequence (DNA): TGTGCCAGCTCATCCACAACCGGGACAGGGGTTTACGAGCAGTACTTC. Translated: CASSSTTGTGVYEQYF.

The rearrangement links TRBV6-1 to TRBJ2-7; D remains unclear. Trimming pared 2 bases from V and 2 bases from J, leaving 4 bases between. This CDR3 is 12 amino acids long. Germline CDR1 and CDR2: MNHNS and SASEGT. The CDR3 loop reads CASSESPYEQYF. As DNA, the CDR3 is TGTGCCAGCAGTGAAAGCCCCTACGAGCAGTACTTC.

The rearrangement joins TRBV7-9 to TRBJ2-3; D ambiguous. The V gene lost 5 bases and the J gene lost 2 bases, with 8 bases spanning the gap. The CDR3 sequence is 13 residues long. The V gene's germline CDR1 is SEHNR and CDR2 FQNEAQ (reference sequence). The CDR3 region has the DNA TGTGCCAGCAGCACACCTGACACAGATACGCAGTATTTT. This sequence encodes CASSTPDTDTQYF.

The CDR3 loop is CAWSGDRISGNTIYF. Here the CDR3 DNA reads TGTGCCTGGAGTGGGGACAGGATCTCTGGAAACACCATATATTTT. This chain uses TRBV30 with TRBJ1-3; 8 bases map to TRBD1. V trimming: 1 base; J trimming: 0 bases; junction bases outside the gene matches: 2. There are 15 residues in the CDR3. Looked up from germline, CDR1 is GTSNPN and CDR2 is SVGIG (reference sequence).

V is TRBV11-2 and J is TRBJ2-1; 9 nucleotides match TRBD1. Trimming at V came to 1 base and at J to 2 bases, leaving 3 bases not matched to a gene. CDR1 and CDR2 from the germline V gene are SGHAT and FQNNGV. CDR3 size: 16 residues. CDR3 nucleotides: TGTGCCAGCAGCTTAGCCCGACAGGGGGCCTACAATGAGCAGTTCTTC. Its translation: CASSLARQGAYNEQFF.

The chain couples TRBV6-5 to TRBJ2-5, with D unclear. Germline V gives CDR1 MNHEY, CDR2 SVGAGI. There are 11 residues in the CDR3. The V and J ends lost 6 bases and 5 bases respectively, with 7 bases between them. CDR3 region: CASRARETQYF. The CDR3 nucleotides read TGTGCCAGCAGGGCGAGGGAGACCCAGTACTTC.

V and J are TRBV4-2 and TRBJ1-2; possibly TRBD1 for D (6 bases). The CDR3 runs to 15 residues. Trimming left V 3 bases short and J 3 bases short, with 14 bases between. Looked up from germline, CDR1 is LGHNA and CDR2 is YNFKEQ. The CDR3 reads CASSQSRQVDYGYTF. In DNA, the CDR3 is TGTGCCAGCAGCCAGTCCCGACAGGTGGACTATGGCTACACCTTC.

This chain links TRBV10-3 with TRBJ1-1, with 9 bases aligning to TRBD1. Germline CDR1 and CDR2: ENHRY and SYGVKD. The trim removed 7 bases at V and 6 bases at J, leaving 3 bases unmatched. The CDR3 runs to 12 residues. The CDR3 loop reads CAIKGTGSEAFF. The CDR3 DNA sequence: TGTGCCATCAAAGGGACAGGGTCTGAAGCTTTCTTT.

The V call is TRBV10-3, the J call TRBJ2-7; 8 bases are shared with TRBD1. The CDR3 covers 12 residues. Trimming at V came to 6 bases and at J to 5 bases, leaving 3 bases not matched to a gene. Germline lookup yields CDR1 ENHRY and CDR2 SYGVKD. The CDR3 nucleotides read TGTGCCATCAGCGGACAGGGCGACGAGCAGTACTTC. Translation gives CAISGQGDEQYF.